These T cell receptor beta chains were read from a single sample in a study of T cells and copy number aberrations in small-cell lung cancer. Clones were read by immunoSEQ multiplex PCR, and TCRdb kept only the in-frame ones, dropping some. The sample records 850 to 950 clones, 90% to 95% being singletons. The sequencing sample was made of tumor tissue. The receptors here all came from a woman aged 45-59 years with small cell lung cancer. CDR3s include the opening cysteine and the closing phenylalanine or tryptophan. The D gene is left open where the match is weak. Expanded clones are given a class, and other clones once, few, many or no size at all.

d_call: TRBD2
cdr3_length: 14
clone_size: NA
v_call: TRBV11-1
j_call: TRBJ2-1
cdr3_nt: TGTGCCAGCAGCTTGGCGGGAGCGGGCAATGAGCAGTTCTTC
cdr3_aa: CASSLAGAGNEQFF

d_call: NA
cdr3_length: 15
clone_size: NA
v_call: TRBV6-5
j_call: TRBJ1-1
cdr3_nt: TGTGCCAGCAGTTACGGCGGGAGGGGGTACACTGAAGCTTTCTTT
cdr3_aa: CASSYGGRGYTEAFF

d_call: NA
cdr3_length: 11
clone_size: once
v_call: TRBV20-1
j_call: TRBJ2-7
cdr3_nt: TGCAGTGCTAGTACAGGGCCAGAGCAGTACTTC
cdr3_aa: CSASTGPEQYF

d_call: TRBD2
cdr3_length: 15
clone_size: NA
v_call: TRBV10-2
j_call: TRBJ2-1
cdr3_nt: TGCGCCAGCAGTGCCGGGACTAGCATCCGCAATGAGCAGTTCTTC
cdr3_aa: CASSAGTSIRNEQFF

d_call: NA
cdr3_length: 15
clone_size: few
v_call: TRBV7-6
j_call: TRBJ2-7
cdr3_nt: TGTGCCAGCAGCTTAGAACAGGGCAGCTCCTACGAGCAGTACTTC
cdr3_aa: CASSLEQGSSYEQYF

d_call: TRBD2
cdr3_length: 16
clone_size: NA
v_call: TRBV28
j_call: TRBJ2-3
cdr3_nt: TGTGCCAGCAGTTCTCCGCGGGAGGGTAGCACAGATACGCAGTATTTT
cdr3_aa: CASSSPREGSTDTQYF

d_call: NA
cdr3_length: 15
clone_size: NA
v_call: TRBV4-1
j_call: TRBJ1-4
cdr3_nt: TGCGCCAGCAGCCTACGGGACAACACTAATGAAAAACTGTTTTTT
cdr3_aa: CASSLRDNTNEKLFF

d_call: TRBD1
cdr3_length: 14
clone_size: NA
v_call: TRBV2
j_call: TRBJ1-5
cdr3_nt: TGTGCCAGCAGTTTACAGGGGGGGGATCAGCCCCAGCATTTT
cdr3_aa: CASSLQGGDQPQHF

d_call: NA
cdr3_length: 15
clone_size: NA
v_call: TRBV30
j_call: TRBJ1-5
cdr3_nt: TGTGCCTGGAGTGTACAGCAGGGAAGCAATCAGCCCCAGCATTTT
cdr3_aa: CAWSVQQGSNQPQHF

d_call: NA
cdr3_length: 12
clone_size: NA
v_call: TRBV2
j_call: TRBJ1-1
cdr3_nt: TGTGCCAGCAGTGAGGGGAACACTGAAGCTTTCTTT
cdr3_aa: CASSEGNTEAFF

d_call: NA
cdr3_length: 13
clone_size: NA
v_call: TRBV6-4
j_call: TRBJ2-2
cdr3_nt: TGTGCCAGCAGCGAAGCCGAGGCCGGGGAGCTGTTTTTT
cdr3_aa: CASSEAEAGELFF

d_call: NA
cdr3_length: 14
clone_size: NA
v_call: TRBV6-5
j_call: TRBJ1-1
cdr3_nt: TGTGCCAGCAGCGCCCCGGGGGTCAACACTGAAGCTTTCTTT
cdr3_aa: CASSAPGVNTEAFF

d_call: NA
cdr3_length: 15
clone_size: few
v_call: TRBV6-5
j_call: TRBJ1-5
cdr3_nt: TGTGCCAGCAGTTACTCATTTGGTACCAATCAGCCCCAGCATTTT
cdr3_aa: CASSYSFGTNQPQHF

d_call: TRBD1
cdr3_length: 13
clone_size: NA
v_call: TRBV28
j_call: TRBJ1-5
cdr3_nt: TGTGCCAGCGGGACAGCCTCCAATCAGCCCCAGCATTTT
cdr3_aa: CASGTASNQPQHF

d_call: TRBD1
cdr3_length: 17
clone_size: NA
v_call: TRBV7-3
j_call: TRBJ2-6
cdr3_nt: TGTGCCAGCAGCCCGGACAGGGGTAGCTCTGGGGCCAACGTCCTGACTTTC
cdr3_aa: CASSPDRGSSGANVLTF

d_call: NA
cdr3_length: 15
clone_size: NA
v_call: TRBV6-5
j_call: TRBJ1-3
cdr3_nt: TGTGCCAGCAGTATTAACAGTTACTCTGGAAACACCATATATTTT
cdr3_aa: CASSINSYSGNTIYF

d_call: NA
cdr3_length: 14
clone_size: NA
v_call: TRBV5-4
j_call: TRBJ1-2
cdr3_nt: TGTGCCAGCAGCTTGGACACCACTAACTATGGCTACACCTTC
cdr3_aa: CASSLDTTNYGYTF

d_call: NA
cdr3_length: 13
clone_size: NA
v_call: TRBV15
j_call: TRBJ1-1
cdr3_nt: TGTGCCACCAGCTTCGGGACTCTTGGTAGGGCTTTCTTT
cdr3_aa: CATSFGTLGRAFF

d_call: NA
cdr3_length: 15
clone_size: NA
v_call: TRBV5-1
j_call: TRBJ2-7
cdr3_nt: TGCGCCAGCAGCTCCGGGGCAACGGCAACCTACGAGCAGTACTTC
cdr3_aa: CASSSGATATYEQYF

d_call: NA
cdr3_length: 17
clone_size: NA
v_call: TRBV5-6
j_call: TRBJ2-4
cdr3_nt: TGTGCCAGCAGCTTGGCTTCAGTTAGCCTAGCCAAAAACATTCAGTACTTC
cdr3_aa: CASSLASVSLAKNIQYF

d_call: TRBD1
cdr3_length: 15
clone_size: NA
v_call: TRBV18
j_call: TRBJ1-1
cdr3_nt: TGTGCCAGCTCACCCTGGGACAGCATGAACACTGAAGCTTTCTTT
cdr3_aa: CASSPWDSMNTEAFF

d_call: NA
cdr3_length: 15
clone_size: NA
v_call: TRBV2
j_call: TRBJ2-1
cdr3_nt: TGTGCCAGCAGTGCACCGGCCCTGAGCCACAATGAGCAGTTCTTC
cdr3_aa: CASSAPALSHNEQFF

d_call: NA
cdr3_length: 16
clone_size: NA
v_call: TRBV2
j_call: TRBJ2-1
cdr3_nt: TGTGCCAGCAGTGGACTACAGGGTTTTATCCACAATGAGCAGTTCTTC
cdr3_aa: CASSGLQGFIHNEQFF

d_call: TRBD1
cdr3_length: 15
clone_size: NA
v_call: TRBV27
j_call: TRBJ2-7
cdr3_nt: TGTGCCAGCAGTTTTGGGCTCGGGACAGACTACGAGCAGTACTTC
cdr3_aa: CASSFGLGTDYEQYF

d_call: NA
cdr3_length: 16
clone_size: NA
v_call: TRBV5-1
j_call: TRBJ2-1
cdr3_nt: TGCGCCAGCAGCTTGGCCGACGGGGGTGATTTGGATGAGCAGTTCTTC
cdr3_aa: CASSLADGGDLDEQFF

d_call: TRBD1
cdr3_length: 15
clone_size: NA
v_call: TRBV5-4
j_call: TRBJ1-1
cdr3_nt: TGTGCCAGCAGCCCGGGACAGCCCCCCGGGGCTGAAGCTTTCTTT
cdr3_aa: CASSPGQPPGAEAFF

d_call: NA
cdr3_length: 15
clone_size: NA
v_call: TRBV9
j_call: TRBJ2-1
cdr3_nt: TGTGCCAGCACTCTCGACGGGAGCTCCTACAATGAGCAGTTCTTC
cdr3_aa: CASTLDGSSYNEQFF

d_call: TRBD2
cdr3_length: 15
clone_size: NA
v_call: TRBV5-1
j_call: TRBJ2-1
cdr3_nt: TGCGCCAGCAGCAATACCGGGACTAGCGGCACCCTTTGGTTCTTC
cdr3_aa: CASSNTGTSGTLWFF

d_call: NA
cdr3_length: 12
clone_size: NA
v_call: TRBV2
j_call: TRBJ1-1
cdr3_nt: TGTGCCAGCAGTGAGGGAGGGAGAATAGCTTTCTTT
cdr3_aa: CASSEGGRIAFF

d_call: NA
cdr3_length: 11
clone_size: NA
v_call: TRBV29-1
j_call: TRBJ1-2
cdr3_nt: TGCAGCGTTGTGGCAGGGAATGGCTACACCTTC
cdr3_aa: CSVVAGNGYTF

d_call: NA
cdr3_length: 13
clone_size: NA
v_call: TRBV5-6
j_call: TRBJ2-2
cdr3_nt: TGTGCCAGCAGCGGTGTACCCGAGGGGGAGCTGTTTTTT
cdr3_aa: CASSGVPEGELFF

d_call: NA
cdr3_length: 15
clone_size: NA
v_call: TRBV11-2
j_call: TRBJ1-1
cdr3_nt: TGTGCCAGCAGCCCCGACCCCGGCTTGAACACTGAAGCTTTCTTT
cdr3_aa: CASSPDPGLNTEAFF

d_call: NA
cdr3_length: 17
clone_size: NA
v_call: TRBV28
j_call: TRBJ1-5
cdr3_nt: TGTGCCAGCAGCCCTCCCCTCGAGGGCGGCCCCAATCAGCCCCAGCATTTT
cdr3_aa: CASSPPLEGGPNQPQHF

d_call: NA
cdr3_length: 14
clone_size: NA
v_call: TRBV9
j_call: TRBJ1-6
cdr3_nt: TGTGCCAGCAGCGTAGATCCCGGAAATTCACCCCTCCACTTT
cdr3_aa: CASSVDPGNSPLHF

d_call: TRBD2
cdr3_length: 16
clone_size: NA
v_call: TRBV28
j_call: TRBJ2-7
cdr3_nt: TGTGCCAGCAGTCAGGTAGCGGGAGGGCCTGAATACGAGCAGTACTTC
cdr3_aa: CASSQVAGGPEYEQYF

d_call: NA
cdr3_length: 13
clone_size: few
v_call: TRBV30
j_call: TRBJ1-5
cdr3_nt: TGTGCCTGGAGTGTAATTAGGGCCGGGCCCCAGCATTTT
cdr3_aa: CAWSVIRAGPQHF